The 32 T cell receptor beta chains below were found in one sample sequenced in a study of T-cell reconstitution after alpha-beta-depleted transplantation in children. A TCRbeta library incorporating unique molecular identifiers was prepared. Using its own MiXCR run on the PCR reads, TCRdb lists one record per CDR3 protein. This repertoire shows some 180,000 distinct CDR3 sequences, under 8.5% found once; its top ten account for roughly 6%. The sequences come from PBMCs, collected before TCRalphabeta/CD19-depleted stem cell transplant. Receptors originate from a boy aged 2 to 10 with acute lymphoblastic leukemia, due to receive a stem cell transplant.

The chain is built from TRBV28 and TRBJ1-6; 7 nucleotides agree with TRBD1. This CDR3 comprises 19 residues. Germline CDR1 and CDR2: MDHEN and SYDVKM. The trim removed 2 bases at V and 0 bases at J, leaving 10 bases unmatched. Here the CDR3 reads CASSLARQGVSSYNSPLHF. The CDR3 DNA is TGTGCCAGCAGTTTAGCGCGACAGGGAGTTTCCTCCTATAATTCACCCCTCCACTTT.

The chain's CDR3 is CASSLAFVETQYF. CDR3 nucleotide sequence: TGTGCCAGCAGCTTAGCGTTTGTAGAGACCCAGTACTTC. V is TRBV7-6 and J is TRBJ2-5; D ambiguous. V was trimmed by 0 bases and J by 4 bases, leaving 6 bases between them. From germline, CDR1 is SGHVS and CDR2 FNYEAQ. This CDR3 spans 13 amino acids.

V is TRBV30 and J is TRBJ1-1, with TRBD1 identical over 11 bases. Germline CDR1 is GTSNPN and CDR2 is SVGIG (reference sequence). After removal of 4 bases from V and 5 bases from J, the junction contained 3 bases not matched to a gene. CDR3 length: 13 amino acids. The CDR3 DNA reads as TGTGCCTGGAAAGGGACAGGGGGAACTGAAGCTTTCTTT. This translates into CAWKGTGGTEAFF. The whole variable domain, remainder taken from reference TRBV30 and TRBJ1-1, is SQTIHQWPATLVQPVGSPLSLECTVEGTSNPNLYWYRQAAGRGLQLLFYSVGIGQISSEVPQNLSASRPQDRQFILSSKKLLLSDSGFYLCAWKGTGGTEAFFGQGTRLTVV.

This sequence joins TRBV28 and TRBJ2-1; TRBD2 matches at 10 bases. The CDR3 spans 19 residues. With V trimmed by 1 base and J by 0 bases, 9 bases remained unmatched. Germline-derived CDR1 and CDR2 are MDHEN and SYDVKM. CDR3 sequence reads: CASSLSRSGRGSSYNEQFF. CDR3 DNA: TGTGCCAGCAGTTTATCGCGGAGCGGGAGGGGGAGCTCCTACAATGAGCAGTTCTTC.

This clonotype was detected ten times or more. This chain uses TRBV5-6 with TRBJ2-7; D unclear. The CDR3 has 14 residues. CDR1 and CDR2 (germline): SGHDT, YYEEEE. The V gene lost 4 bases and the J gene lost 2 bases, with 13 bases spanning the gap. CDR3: CASSNFFPPYEQYF. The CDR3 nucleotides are TGTGCCAGCAGCAATTTCTTTCCCCCCTACGAGCAGTACTTC.

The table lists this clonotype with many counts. CDR3 bases: TGTGCCAGCAGTTTAGACAGGGTGAACACCGGGGAGCTGTTTTTT. Protein: CASSLDRVNTGELFF. The chain employs TRBV12-3 or TRBV12-4 and TRBJ2-2; weak D call: TRBD1 (6 bases). This CDR3 spans 15 amino acids. Trimming took off 1 base at V and 1 base at J, with 7 bases between the two ends.

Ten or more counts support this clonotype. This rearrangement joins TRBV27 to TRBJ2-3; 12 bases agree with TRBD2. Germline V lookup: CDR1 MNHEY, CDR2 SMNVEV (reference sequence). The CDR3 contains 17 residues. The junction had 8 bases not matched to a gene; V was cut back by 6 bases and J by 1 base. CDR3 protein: CASSGLAGGPRTDTQYF. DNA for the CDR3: TGTGCCAGCAGCGGGCTAGCGGGGGGGCCGCGCACAGATACGCAGTATTTT.

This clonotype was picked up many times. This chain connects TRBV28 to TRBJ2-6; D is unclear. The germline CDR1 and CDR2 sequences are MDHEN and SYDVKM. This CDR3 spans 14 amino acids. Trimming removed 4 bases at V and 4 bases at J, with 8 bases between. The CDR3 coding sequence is TGTGCCAGCAGTTCGGAGACCGGGGCCAACGTCCTGACTTTC. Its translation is CASSSETGANVLTF. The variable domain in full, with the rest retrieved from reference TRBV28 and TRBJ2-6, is DVKVTQSSRYLVKRTGEKVFLECVQDMDHENMFWYRQDPGLGLRLIYFSYDVKMKEKGDIPEGYSVSREKKERFSLILESASTNQTSMYLCASSSETGANVLTFGAGSRLTVL.

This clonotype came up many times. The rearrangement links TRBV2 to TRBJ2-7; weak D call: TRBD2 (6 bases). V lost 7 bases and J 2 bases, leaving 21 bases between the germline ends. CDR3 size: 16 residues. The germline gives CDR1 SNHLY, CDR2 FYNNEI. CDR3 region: CASITRRGYNPYEQYF. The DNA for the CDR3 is TGTGCCAGCATTACAAGGCGGGGATATAATCCCTACGAGCAGTACTTC.

CDR3 bases: TGTGCCAGCAGCTATCGGGGGCAAGAGACCCAGTACTTC. Translated: CASSYRGQETQYF. V gene TRBV7-8 combines with J gene TRBJ2-5; the D gene is possibly TRBD2 (6 bases). The germline V gene has CDR1 SGHVS and CDR2 FQNEAQ. The length of the CDR3 is 13 residues. The V end was cut by 4 bases, the J end by 2 bases, with 8 bases between.

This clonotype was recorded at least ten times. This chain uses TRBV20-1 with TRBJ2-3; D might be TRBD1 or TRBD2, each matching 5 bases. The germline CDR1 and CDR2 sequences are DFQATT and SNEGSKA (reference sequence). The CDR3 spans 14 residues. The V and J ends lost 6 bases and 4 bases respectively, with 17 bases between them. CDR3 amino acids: CSARKRRGADTQYF. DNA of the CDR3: TGCAGTGCAAGAAAACGACGGGGCGCAGATACGCAGTATTTT.

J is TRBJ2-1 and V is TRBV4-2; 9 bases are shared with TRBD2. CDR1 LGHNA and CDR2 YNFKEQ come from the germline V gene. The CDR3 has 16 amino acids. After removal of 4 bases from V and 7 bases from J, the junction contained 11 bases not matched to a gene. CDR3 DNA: TGTGCCAGCAGCCCTACCGTAGCGGGGGTGGTTAATGAGCAGTTCTTC. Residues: CASSPTVAGVVNEQFF.

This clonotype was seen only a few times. The CDR3 protein is CASRAGQRYEQYF. The CDR3 nucleotides are TGTGCCAGCAGAGCGGGACAGCGCTACGAGCAGTACTTC. This chain joins TRBV7-9 and TRBJ2-7; D tentatively reads TRBD1 or TRBD2 (7 bases each). CDR1 SEHNR and CDR2 FQNEAQ come from the germline V gene (reference sequence). Trimming removed 6 bases from V and 3 bases from J, with 12 bases in between. The length of the CDR3 is 13 residues.

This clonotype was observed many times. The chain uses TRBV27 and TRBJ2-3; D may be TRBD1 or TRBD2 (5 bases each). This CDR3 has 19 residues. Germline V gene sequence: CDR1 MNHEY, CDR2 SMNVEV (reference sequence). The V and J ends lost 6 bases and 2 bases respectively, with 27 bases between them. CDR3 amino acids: CASSNLLLGTNTYTDTQYF. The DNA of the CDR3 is TGTGCCAGCAGCAACCTACTCCTTGGGACCAACACTTACACAGATACGCAGTATTTT.

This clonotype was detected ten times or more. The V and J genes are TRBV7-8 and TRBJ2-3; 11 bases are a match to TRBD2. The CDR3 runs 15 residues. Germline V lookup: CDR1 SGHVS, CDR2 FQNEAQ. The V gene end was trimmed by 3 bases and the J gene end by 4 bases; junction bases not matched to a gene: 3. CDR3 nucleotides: TGTGCCAGCAGCTTCATAGCGGGGGGGGCAGATACGCAGTATTTT. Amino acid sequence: CASSFIAGGADTQYF.

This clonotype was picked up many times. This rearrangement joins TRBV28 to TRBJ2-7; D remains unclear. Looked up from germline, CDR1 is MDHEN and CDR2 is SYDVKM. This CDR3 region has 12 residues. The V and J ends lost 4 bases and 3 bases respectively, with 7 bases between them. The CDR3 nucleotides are TGTGCCAGCAGTTCTTACTACTACGAGCAGTACTTC. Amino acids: CASSSYYYEQYF.

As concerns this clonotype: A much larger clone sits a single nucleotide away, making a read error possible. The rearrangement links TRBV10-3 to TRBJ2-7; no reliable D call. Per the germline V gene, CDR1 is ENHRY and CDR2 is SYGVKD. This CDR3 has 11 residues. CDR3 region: CGISESNEQYF. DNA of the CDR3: TGTGGCATCAGTGAGTCCAACGAGCAGTACTTC.

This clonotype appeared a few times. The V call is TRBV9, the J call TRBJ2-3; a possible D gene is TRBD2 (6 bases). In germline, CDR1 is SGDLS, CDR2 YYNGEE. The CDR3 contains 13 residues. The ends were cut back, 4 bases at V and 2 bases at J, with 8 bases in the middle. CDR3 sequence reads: CASSPDYTDTQYF. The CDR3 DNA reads TGTGCCAGCAGCCCGGACTACACAGATACGCAGTATTTT.

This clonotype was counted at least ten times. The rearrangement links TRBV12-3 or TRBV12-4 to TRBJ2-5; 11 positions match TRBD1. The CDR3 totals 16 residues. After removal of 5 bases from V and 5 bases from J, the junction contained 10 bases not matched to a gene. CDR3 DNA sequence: TGTGCCAGCAGTCTTGCCGGGACAGGGGGACGGGAGACCCAGTACTTC. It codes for CASSLAGTGGRETQYF.

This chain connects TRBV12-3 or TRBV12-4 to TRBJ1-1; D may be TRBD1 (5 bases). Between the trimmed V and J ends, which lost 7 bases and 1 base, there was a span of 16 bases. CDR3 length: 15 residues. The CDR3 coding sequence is TGTGCCAGCACCATCCTAGAGGGGTCGAACACTGAAGCTTTCTTT. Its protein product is CASTILEGSNTEAFF.

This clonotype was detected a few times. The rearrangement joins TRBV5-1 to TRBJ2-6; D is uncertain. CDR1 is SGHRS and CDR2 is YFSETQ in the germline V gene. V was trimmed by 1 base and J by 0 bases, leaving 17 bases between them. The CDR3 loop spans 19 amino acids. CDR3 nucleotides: TGCGCCAGCAGCTTGATGGTTACAGCTACCCCCTCTGGGGCCAACGTCCTGACTTTC. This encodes CASSLMVTATPSGANVLTF.

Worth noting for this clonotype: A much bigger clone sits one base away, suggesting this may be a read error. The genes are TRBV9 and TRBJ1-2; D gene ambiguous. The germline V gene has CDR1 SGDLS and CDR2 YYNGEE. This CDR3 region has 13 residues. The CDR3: CASGVGGDYGYTF. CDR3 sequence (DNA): TGTGCCAGCGGCGTAGGCGGCGACTATGGCTACACCTTC.

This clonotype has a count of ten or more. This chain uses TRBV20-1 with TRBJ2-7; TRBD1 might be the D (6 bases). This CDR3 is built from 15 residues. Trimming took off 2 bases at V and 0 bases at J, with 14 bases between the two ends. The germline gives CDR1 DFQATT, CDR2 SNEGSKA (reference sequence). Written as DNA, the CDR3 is TGCAGTGCTAGATACGGACAGCGTATCTCCTACGAGCAGTACTTC. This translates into CSARYGQRISYEQYF.

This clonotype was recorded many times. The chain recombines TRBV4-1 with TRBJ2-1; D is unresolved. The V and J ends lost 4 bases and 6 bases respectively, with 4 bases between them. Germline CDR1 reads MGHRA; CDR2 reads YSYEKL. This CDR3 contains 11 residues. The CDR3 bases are TGCGCCAGCAGCCCTAGCAATGAGCAGTTCTTC. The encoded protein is CASSPSNEQFF.

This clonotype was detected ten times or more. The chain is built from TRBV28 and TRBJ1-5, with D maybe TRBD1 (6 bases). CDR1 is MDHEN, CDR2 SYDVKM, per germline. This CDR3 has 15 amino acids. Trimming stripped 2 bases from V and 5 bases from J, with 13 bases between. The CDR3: CASSLVGTSDQPQHF. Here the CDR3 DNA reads TGTGCCAGCAGTTTAGTTGGGACATCTGATCAGCCCCAGCATTTT.

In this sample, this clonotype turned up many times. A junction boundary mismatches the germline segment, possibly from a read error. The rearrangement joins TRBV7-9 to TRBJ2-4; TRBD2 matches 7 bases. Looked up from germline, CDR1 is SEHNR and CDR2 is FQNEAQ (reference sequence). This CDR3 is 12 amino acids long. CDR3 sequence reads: CASSLGLEAGTF. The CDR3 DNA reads TGTGCCAGCAGCTTAGGTCTCGAAGCGGGGACGTTC.

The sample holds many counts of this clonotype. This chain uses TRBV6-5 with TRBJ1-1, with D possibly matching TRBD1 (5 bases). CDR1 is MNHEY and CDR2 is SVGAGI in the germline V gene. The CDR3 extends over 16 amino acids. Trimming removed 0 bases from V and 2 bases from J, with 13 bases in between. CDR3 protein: CASSYSWGGRNTEAFF. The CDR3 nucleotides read TGTGCCAGCAGTTACTCGTGGGGGGGAAGAAACACTGAAGCTTTCTTT.

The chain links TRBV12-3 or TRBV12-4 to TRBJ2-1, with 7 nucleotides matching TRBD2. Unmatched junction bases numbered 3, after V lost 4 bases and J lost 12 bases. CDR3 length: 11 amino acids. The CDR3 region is CASSSREGQFF. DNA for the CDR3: TGTGCCAGCAGTTCCAGGGAGGGGCAGTTCTTC.

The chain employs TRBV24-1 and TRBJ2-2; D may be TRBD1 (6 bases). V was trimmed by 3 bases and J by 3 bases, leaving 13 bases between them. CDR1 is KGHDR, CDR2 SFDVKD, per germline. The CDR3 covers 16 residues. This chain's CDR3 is CATSDTTGTHTGELFF. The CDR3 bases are TGTGCCACCAGTGATACAACCGGGACACACACCGGGGAGCTGTTTTTT.

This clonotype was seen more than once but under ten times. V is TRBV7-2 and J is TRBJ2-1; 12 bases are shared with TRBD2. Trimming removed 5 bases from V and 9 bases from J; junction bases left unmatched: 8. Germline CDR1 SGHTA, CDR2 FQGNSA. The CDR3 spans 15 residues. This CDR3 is CASSQTSGRTGEQFF. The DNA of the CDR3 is TGTGCCAGCAGCCAGACTAGCGGGAGAACGGGTGAGCAGTTCTTC.

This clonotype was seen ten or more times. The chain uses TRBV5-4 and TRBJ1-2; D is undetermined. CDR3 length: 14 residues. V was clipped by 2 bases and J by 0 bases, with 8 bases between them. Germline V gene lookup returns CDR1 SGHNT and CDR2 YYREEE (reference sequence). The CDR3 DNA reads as TGTGCCAGCAGCTTAGACACAGCTAACTATGGCTACACCTTC. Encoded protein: CASSLDTANYGYTF.

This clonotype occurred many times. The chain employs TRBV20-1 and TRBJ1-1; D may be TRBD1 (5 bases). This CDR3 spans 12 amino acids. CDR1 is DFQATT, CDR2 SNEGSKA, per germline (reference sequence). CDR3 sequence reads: CGAGRGGTEAFF. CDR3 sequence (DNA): TGCGGAGCAGGAAGGGGTGGGACTGAAGCTTTCTTT.